These 24 T cell receptor beta chains came from one sample sequenced in a study of T cell repertoires in cytomegalovirus infection. TCRdb independently ran MiXCR on the reads; one entry per CDR3 protein. The sample consists of hundreds of thousands of distinct CDR3 sequences, 20% to 30% of them appearing once. Sequences were obtained from CD8+ T cells from PBMCs. These receptors were obtained from a human donor in good health (CMV status not recorded). Some clones in this sample may be carry-over from other donors' samples.

The chain uses TRBV12-3 or TRBV12-4 and TRBJ2-3; D tentatively reads TRBD1 or TRBD2 (6 bases each). V was pared by 6 bases and J by 5 bases, with 21 bases between. CDR3 length: 16 amino acids. The CDR3 DNA reads as TGTGCCAGCAGCCCCCGCTGGGGGCCGGGGGTAGATACGCAGTATTTT. Translation gives CASSPRWGPGVDTQYF.

The sample holds a few counts of this clonotype. This chain joins TRBV20-1 and TRBJ2-2; 7 nucleotides agree with TRBD1. The CDR3 is 15 amino acids. CDR1 is DFQATT and CDR2 is SNEGSKA in the germline V gene (reference sequence). Trimming at V came to 5 bases and at J to 2 bases, leaving 8 bases not matched to a gene. Here the CDR3 reads CSADRRDSNTGELFF. CDR3 bases: TGCAGTGCTGACCGTCGGGACAGTAACACCGGGGAGCTGTTTTTT.

The chain combines TRBV7-9 with TRBJ2-1, with D maybe TRBD2 (5 bases). The CDR3 has 15 residues. Germline-derived CDR1 and CDR2 are SEHNR and FQNEAQ (reference sequence). Deletions cut 5 bases from V and 2 bases from J, with 13 bases between. For the CDR3, the DNA is TGTGCCAGCAGCCTCCGGCGGGTGACCTACAATGAGCAGTTCTTC. Translating it yields CASSLRRVTYNEQFF.

This clonotype was observed at least ten times. The chain has TRBV14 and TRBJ2-1; D is undetermined. CDR1 is SGHDN, CDR2 FVKESK, per germline. The V end lost 4 bases, the J end lost 6 bases, and 13 bases lay between the germline ends. The CDR3 loop spans 14 amino acids. CDR3 sequence: CASSLSGVSNEQFF. The CDR3 coding sequence is TGTGCCAGCAGCCTGTCGGGCGTGAGCAATGAGCAGTTCTTC.

The chain combines TRBV28 with TRBJ2-5; D gene ambiguous. This CDR3 is built from 13 residues. The germline CDR1 and CDR2 sequences are MDHEN and SYDVKM. Trimming pared 5 bases from V and 2 bases from J, leaving 9 bases between. CDR3 region: CASSPLLQETQYF. The CDR3 DNA reads as TGTGCCAGCAGTCCGTTGCTGCAAGAGACCCAGTACTTC.

This clonotype has a handful of counts. This chain uses TRBV29-1 with TRBJ2-2; 10 positions agree with TRBD2. Germline CDR1 SQVTM, CDR2 ANQGSEA. The V segment lost 2 bases and the J segment 7 bases; nucleotides outside the gene matches: 7. The CDR3 extends over 15 amino acids. The CDR3 region has the DNA TGCAGCGTTGAATTGGCTAGCGGGGGAATCGGGGAGCTGTTTTTT. It codes for CSVELASGGIGELFF.

The chain couples TRBV7-6 to TRBJ2-1; 7 bases align to TRBD1. J lost 7 bases, V lost 5 bases, and 11 bases had no gene match. The V gene's germline CDR1 is SGHVS and CDR2 FNYEAQ. This CDR3 spans 15 amino acids. DNA for the CDR3: TGTGCCAGCAGCATTTTTCGACAGGGAGTTAATGAGCAGTTCTTC. Translated: CASSIFRQGVNEQFF.

The sample holds a few counts of this clonotype. The rearrangement joins TRBV20-1 to TRBJ1-1; D unclear. V lost 3 bases and J lost 7, with 15 bases in between. The CDR3 is 13 residues long. Germline-derived CDR1 and CDR2 are DFQATT and SNEGSKA (reference sequence). CDR3 sequence reads: CSARPTGFGEAFF. The CDR3 DNA reads as TGCAGTGCTAGGCCAACGGGGTTTGGTGAAGCTTTCTTT.

This clonotype was counted at least ten times. An end of the junction differs from the germline gene, which may be a read error. The V call is TRBV7-6, the J call TRBJ2-1; TRBD2 matches at 10 bases. CDR1 and CDR2 from the germline V gene are SGHVS and FNYEAQ. CDR3 size: 16 residues. CDR3 loop: CASSHSIAGGNNEQFF. As DNA, the CDR3 is TGTGCTAGCAGCCACAGCATAGCGGGGGGTAACAATGAGCAGTTCTTC. Using reference TRBV7-6 and TRBJ2-1 for the parts outside the CDR3, the full variable domain is GAGVSQSPRYKVTKRGQDVALRCDPISGHVSLYWYRQALGQGPEFLTYFNYEAQQDKSGLPNDRFSAERPEGSISTLTIQRTEQRDSAMYRCASSHSIAGGNNEQFFGPGTRLTVL.

The sample holds a few counts of this clonotype. This chain connects TRBV14 to TRBJ2-3; D not certain. The germline CDR1 and CDR2 sequences are SGHDN and FVKESK. This CDR3 has 13 amino acids. Trimming stripped 2 bases from V and 5 bases from J, with 8 bases between. DNA for the CDR3: TGTGCCAGCAGCCAAAGAAGGGAAGATACGCAGTATTTT. Its protein product is CASSQRREDTQYF.

This clonotype was detected a few times. This chain connects TRBV2 to TRBJ2-1, with 8 nucleotides matching TRBD2. The CDR3 length is 16 residues. Germline loops: CDR1 SNHLY, CDR2 FYNNEI. V shed 6 bases, J shed 0 bases, and the junction held 7 bases outside the gene matches. In DNA form, the CDR3 reads TGTGCCAGCAGAGGCAAGCGGGGGAGCTCCTACAATGAGCAGTTCTTC. Translated: CASRGKRGSSYNEQFF.

There are a few counts of this clonotype. V usage is TRBV18 and J usage is TRBJ1-1, with 9 bases lining up with TRBD1. The CDR3 runs 12 residues. Germline loops: CDR1 KGHSH, CDR2 LQKENI. Unmatched junction bases numbered 7, after V lost 6 bases and J lost 11 bases. The CDR3 DNA sequence: TGTGCCAGCTCCCCGGACGACAGGGGGGCTTTCTTT. It specifies CASSPDDRGAFF. The full variable domain, with the rest looked up from reference TRBV18 and TRBJ1-1, is NAGVMQNPRHLVRRRGQEARLRCSPMKGHSHVYWYRQLPEEGLKFMVYLQKENIIDESGMPKERFSAEFPKEGPSILRIQQVVRGDSAAYFCASSPDDRGAFFGQGTRLTVV.

This clonotype was recorded a few times. This chain connects TRBV5-1 to TRBJ1-2; D is possibly TRBD1 (6 bases). Germline V gene data show CDR1 as SGHRS and CDR2 as YFSETQ. Between the trimmed V and J ends, which lost 6 bases and 4 bases, there was a span of 13 bases. The CDR3 consists of 13 residues. As DNA, the CDR3 is TGCGCCAGCAAATCTGACAGGATCTATGGCTACACCTTC. Its translation is CASKSDRIYGYTF.

The chain has TRBV20-1 and TRBJ1-1; D perhaps matches TRBD1 (5 bases). Trimming stripped 0 bases from V and 0 bases from J, with 14 bases between. The CDR3 spans 16 residues. The germline CDR1 and CDR2 sequences are DFQATT and SNEGSKA (reference sequence). The DNA of the CDR3 is TGCAGTGCTAGAGATCTTACGTCAGGGATGAACACTGAAGCTTTCTTT. Translating it yields CSARDLTSGMNTEAFF.

Turning to this clonotype: A much bigger clone sits one base away, suggesting this may be a read error. The chain links TRBV25-1 to TRBJ2-2; 9 positions match TRBD1. The germline V gene has CDR1 MGHDK and CDR2 SYGVNS. The CDR3 is 18 amino acids. V lost 4 bases, J lost 6 bases, and 15 bases stayed unmatched. Here the CDR3 DNA reads TGTGCCAGCAGTGCATGGGGGGGGGGACAGGGCATTGCCGGGGAGCTGTTTTTT. Translating it yields CASSAWGGGQGIAGELFF.

This clonotype was counted a few times. The rearrangement joins TRBV29-1 to TRBJ1-1; D is possibly TRBD1 (6 bases). The CDR3 is made up of 11 amino acids. Germline V gene lookup returns CDR1 SQVTM and CDR2 ANQGSEA. V was pared by 6 bases and J by 4 bases, with 9 bases between. CDR3 DNA sequence: TGCAGCGTGCCAGGGGTCACTGAAGCTTTCTTT. Translation gives CSVPGVTEAFF. Together with reference TRBV29-1 and TRBJ1-1, the CDR3 gives the full variable domain: SAVISQKPSRDICQRGTSLTIQCQVDSQVTMMFWYRQQPGQSLTLIATANQGSEATYESGFVIDKFPISRPNLTFSTLTVSNMSPEDSSIYLCSVPGVTEAFFGQGTRLTVV.

This clonotype appeared many times. This chain uses TRBV7-6 with TRBJ2-5, with 11 bases that match TRBD2. There are 17 residues in the CDR3. CDR1 is SGHVS, CDR2 FNYEAQ, per germline. V dropped 4 bases and J dropped 1; count of bases not matched to a gene: 8. The CDR3 loop is CASSSGSSGGVQETQYF. The CDR3 DNA reads as TGTGCCAGCAGCTCCGGCAGTAGCGGGGGGGTCCAAGAGACCCAGTACTTC.

To note about this clonotype: A read error is possible here, since a much larger clone lies one base away. V is TRBV7-9 and J is TRBJ2-1, with unresolved D. The V end lost 1 base, the J end lost 7 bases, and 11 bases lay between the germline ends. Germline V gene sequence: CDR1 SEHNR, CDR2 FQNEAQ (reference sequence). The CDR3 is made up of 14 amino acids. For the CDR3, the DNA is TGTGCCAGCAGCTTAGAGCTAGTTCTTAATGAGCAGTTCTTC. The encoded protein is CASSLELVLNEQFF.

The V gene is TRBV7-9, the J gene TRBJ2-1; D remains ambiguous. This CDR3 contains 14 residues. V lost 5 bases and J lost 3, with 11 bases in between. Germline V gives CDR1 SEHNR, CDR2 FQNEAQ (reference sequence). CDR3 residues: CASSPPQNYNEQFF. DNA for the CDR3: TGTGCCAGCAGCCCGCCTCAGAACTACAATGAGCAGTTCTTC.

Ten or more counts support this clonotype. The J gene is TRBJ1-4, the V gene TRBV12-3 or TRBV12-4, with no clear D. Deletions cut 5 bases from V and 0 bases from J, with 7 bases between. The CDR3 is made up of 14 amino acids. The CDR3 DNA is TGTGCCAGCAGTCTGGTTGCAACTAATGAAAAACTGTTTTTT. It encodes CASSLVATNEKLFF.

The chain employs TRBV19 and TRBJ2-1; TRBD1 agrees at 7 bases. The CDR3 is made up of 13 amino acids. The trim removed 5 bases at V and 9 bases at J, leaving 7 bases unmatched. Germline CDR1 is LNHDA and CDR2 is SQIVND (reference sequence). CDR3 nucleotide sequence: TGTGCCAGTAGTGTACAGGGGTGGGGTGAGCAGTTCTTC. Translation: CASSVQGWGEQFF.

This clonotype was seen more than once but under ten times. The rearrangement uses TRBV6-5 and TRBJ2-3; TRBD2 aligns across 9 bases. The junction had 9 bases not matched to a gene; V was cut back by 3 bases and J by 2 bases. This CDR3 is 17 amino acids long. Germline V gene data show CDR1 as MNHEY and CDR2 as SVGAGI. The CDR3 spells CASSYSSGELITDTQYF. In DNA, the CDR3 is TGTGCCAGCAGTTATTCTAGCGGGGAGCTGATCACAGATACGCAGTATTTT.

This clonotype was counted at least ten times. This sequence joins TRBV6-1 and TRBJ1-2; D remains unclear. V was shortened by 3 bases and J by 2 bases, with 16 bases between the two germline ends. CDR3 size: 16 residues. Germline assignment: CDR1 MNHNS and CDR2 SASEGT. The CDR3 nucleotides read TGTGCCAGCAGTGACCCTCTCAAGAGAGACAACTATGGCTACACCTTC. It is translated as CASSDPLKRDNYGYTF.

J is TRBJ2-5 and V is TRBV15; no clear D. The V end was cut by 1 base, the J end by 5 bases, with 11 bases between. CDR1 LNHNV and CDR2 YYDKDF come from the germline V gene (reference sequence). This CDR3 region has 14 residues. This chain's CDR3 is CATSRVSGVETQYF. The CDR3, as DNA: TGTGCCACCAGCAGAGTATCAGGTGTGGAGACCCAGTACTTC.